A selection of T cell receptor beta chains follows, all from one sample in a study of CD8 T cells in ankylosing spondylitis. TCRdb re-called the 5' RACE reads with MiXCR, one entry per CDR3 protein. The sample consists of roughly 250,000 distinct CDR3 sequences, more than 9% of them appearing once. Sequencing input: blood, either unsorted or a sorted T cell fraction (not recorded which). These receptors were obtained from a male donor with ankylosing spondylitis or in good health (not recorded which). CDR3s include the opening cysteine and the closing phenylalanine or tryptophan. D genes are given only for firm matches. The size of a clone is reported for some rows only, either as once, few or many, or as a class for expanded clones.

TRBV27	TRBD2	TRBJ2-3	many	TGTGCCAGCAGTTTATACGAGCGGGGAAGCACAGATACGCAGTATTTT	CASSLYERGSTDTQYF
TRBV18	NA	TRBJ1-1	many	TGTGCCAGCTCACCGCCCGGGGGGGCTTTCTCTATGAACACTGAAGCTTTCTTT	CASSPPGGAFSMNTEAFF
TRBV12-3/TRBV12-4	NA	TRBJ2-3	many	TGTGCCAGCAGTCCCGGGACGCCGGCAGATACGCAGTATTTT	CASSPGTPADTQYF
TRBV3-1	NA	TRBJ1-1	many	TGTGCCAGCAGCCAAGATGGGAGTAGGGAGACTGAAGCTTTCTTT	CASSQDGSRETEAFF
TRBV5-1	TRBD2	TRBJ2-1	many	TGCGCCAGCAGCCTCCGGGGGGGGACATCACCCATGACCTACAATGAGCAGTTCTTC	CASSLRGGTSPMTYNEQFF
TRBV20-1	TRBD2	TRBJ2-1	many	TGCAGTGCTAGACCCCGGGGCGTGAGCGGGAGCGACCTCTACTCCTACAATGAGCAGTTCTTC	CSARPRGVSGSDLYSYNEQFF
TRBV20-1	NA	TRBJ1-2	many	TGCACTGCCTTAGGCCACTATGGCTACACCTTC	CTALGHYGYTF
TRBV6-1	TRBD2	TRBJ2-1	many	TGTGCCGCCCGAGGGGAGGGCCAATACAATGAGCAGTTCTTC	CAARGEGQYNEQFF
TRBV7-2	NA	TRBJ2-1	many	TGTGCCAGCAGCTCACTACGCTCCTACAATGAGCAGTTCTTC	CASSSLRSYNEQFF
TRBV6-2/TRBV6-3	TRBD2	TRBJ2-5	few	TGTGCCAGCACCTTAGCGGGAACGGACCGGGAGACCCAGTACTTC	CASTLAGTDRETQYF
TRBV6-1	TRBD1	TRBJ2-1	many	TGTGCCAGCAAGTGGCAGGGGGCTGAGGGTGAGCAGTTCTTC	CASKWQGAEGEQFF
TRBV4-2	TRBD1	TRBJ2-7	many	TGTGCCAGCAGCCAGGGACAGGGGGACTACGAGCAGTACTTC	CASSQGQGDYEQYF
TRBV7-2	NA	TRBJ2-7	many	TGTGCCAGCAGCCAAACTCCGGGTTGGTCCTACGAGCAGTACTTC	CASSQTPGWSYEQYF
TRBV25-1	TRBD1	TRBJ2-1	many	TGTGCCAGCAGGGAGACGGGACAGGGCAATGAGCAGTTCTTC	CASRETGQGNEQFF
TRBV20-1	NA	TRBJ2-5	many	TGCAGTGCGGGCAGGGCGGGGGAGACCCAGTACTTC	CSAGRAGETQYF
TRBV9	NA	TRBJ1-1	many	TGTGCCAGCAGCGCTAATCTCGAGGTAGGCACTGAAGCTTTCTTT	CASSANLEVGTEAFF
TRBV25-1	NA	TRBJ1-3	many	TGTGCCAGCATCGCGTCGGGTCTAGGAAACACCATATATTTT	CASIASGLGNTIYF
TRBV7-9	NA	TRBJ1-1	many	TGTGCCAGCAGCTTAGGGGTCGGGAACACTGAAGCTTTCTTT	CASSLGVGNTEAFF
TRBV20-1	NA	TRBJ1-6	many	TGCAGTGCTAGAGATCACGCGGAGGAGAATTCACCCCTCCACTTT	CSARDHAEENSPLHF
TRBV20-1	NA	TRBJ2-6	NA	TGCAGTGCTGGGCTTGGGTCCTCTGGGGCCAACGTCCTGACTTTC	CSAGLGSSGANVLTF
TRBV29-1	NA	TRBJ2-2	few	TGCAGCGTTGAACGAGGGACCGGGGAGCTGTTTTTT	CSVERGTGELFF
TRBV3-1	NA	TRBJ2-1	many	TGTGCCAGCAGCCAAGGTCGGGACGATGAGCAGTTCTTC	CASSQGRDDEQFF
TRBV5-5	NA	TRBJ2-4	many	TGTGCCAGCAGCTTAGCCCTAATTGCCAAAAACATTCAGTACTTC	CASSLALIAKNIQYF
TRBV12-3/TRBV12-4	NA	TRBJ2-1	NA	TGTACCAGCAGTTTCGGAGGTGAGCAGTTCTTC	CTSSFGGEQFF
TRBV5-8	NA	TRBJ1-5	many	TGTGCCAGCAGCTCGGGACGGTATAGCAATCAGCCCCAGCATTTT	CASSSGRYSNQPQHF
TRBV4-1	NA	TRBJ1-3	many	TGCGCCAGCAGCCAAGCGGGTTCTGGAAACACCATATATTTT	CASSQAGSGNTIYF
TRBV7-2	NA	TRBJ1-1	few	TGTGCCAGCAGAATAATGAGGAACACTGAAGCTTTCTTT	CASRIMRNTEAFF
TRBV5-1	NA	TRBJ1-2	few	TGCGCCAGCAGCTTCCCGGGCCCAAACTATGGCTACACCTTC	CASSFPGPNYGYTF
TRBV6-1	NA	TRBJ1-2	many	TGTGCCAGCAGTGAGATGGCCGTAGGCTATGGCTACACCTTC	CASSEMAVGYGYTF